A single T cell receptor (beta chain) is shown here with its context. Its antigen is as yet unknown. There are 14 residues in the CDR3. V was pared by 2 bases and J by 4 bases, with 3 bases of the junction left unmatched. CDR1 MNHEY and CDR2 SVGAGI come from the germline V gene. The data were obtained in a study of pediatric ulcerative colitis. Study results and limitations: Compared with controls, ulcerative colitis showed greater blood-rectum clone sharing.

The protocol was immunoSEQ multiplex PCR, while the TCRdb copy is restricted to in-frame clones and leaves out a portion. The sample consists of about 22,000 clones, over 60% of them appearing once. During colonoscopy, one to two rectal pinch biopsies were collected. The chain combines TRBV6-5 with TRBJ1-2; 8 bases line up with TRBD1. Sequencing used gut tissue. This receptor was taken from a boy younger than 18 with severe ulcerative colitis. This CDR3 reads CASSYGQGSYGYTF. CDR3 nucleotide sequence: TGTGCCAGCAGTTACGGACAGGGTTCCTATGGCTACACCTTC.